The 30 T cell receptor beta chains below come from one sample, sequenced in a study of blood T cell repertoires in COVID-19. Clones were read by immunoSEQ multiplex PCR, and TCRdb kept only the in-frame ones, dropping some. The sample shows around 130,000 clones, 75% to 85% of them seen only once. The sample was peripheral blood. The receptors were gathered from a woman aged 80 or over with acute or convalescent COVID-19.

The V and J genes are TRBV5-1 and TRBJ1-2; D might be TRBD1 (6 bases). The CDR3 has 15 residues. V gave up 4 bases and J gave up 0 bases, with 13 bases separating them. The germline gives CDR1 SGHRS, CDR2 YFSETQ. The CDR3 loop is CASSPDRPPNYGYTF. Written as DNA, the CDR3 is TGCGCCAGCAGCCCCGACAGGCCCCCTAACTATGGCTACACCTTC.

Here the CDR3 reads CASSPTGAAFF. CDR3 bases: TGTGCCAGCAGTCCAACAGGGGCAGCTTTCTTT. The rearrangement links TRBV11-1 to TRBJ1-1; TRBD1 matches 7 bases. The CDR3 contains 11 residues. After removal of 6 bases from V and 10 bases from J, the junction contained 5 bases not matched to a gene. The germline V gene has CDR1 SGHAT and CDR2 FQDESV (reference sequence).

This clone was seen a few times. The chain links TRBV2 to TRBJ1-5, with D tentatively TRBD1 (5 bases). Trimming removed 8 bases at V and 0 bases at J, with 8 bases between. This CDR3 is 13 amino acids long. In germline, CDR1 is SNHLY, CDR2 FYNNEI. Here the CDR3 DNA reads TGTGCCAGCCGCAGGGATAGCAATCAGCCCCAGCATTTT. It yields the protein CASRRDSNQPQHF. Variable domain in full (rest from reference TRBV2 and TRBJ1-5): EPEVTQTPSHQVTQMGQEVILRCVPISNHLYFYWYRQILGQKVEFLVSFYNNEISEKSEIFDDQFSVERPDGSNFTLKIRSTKLEDSAMYFCASRRDSNQPQHFGDGTRLSIL.

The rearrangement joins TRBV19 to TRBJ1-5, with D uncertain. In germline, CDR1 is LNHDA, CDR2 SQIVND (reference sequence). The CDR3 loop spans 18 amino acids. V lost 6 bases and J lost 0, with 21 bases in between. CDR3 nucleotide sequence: TGTGCCAGTAGGTCTGACACGATCCCCGGGGATAGCAATCAGCCCCAGCATTTT. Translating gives CASRSDTIPGDSNQPQHF.

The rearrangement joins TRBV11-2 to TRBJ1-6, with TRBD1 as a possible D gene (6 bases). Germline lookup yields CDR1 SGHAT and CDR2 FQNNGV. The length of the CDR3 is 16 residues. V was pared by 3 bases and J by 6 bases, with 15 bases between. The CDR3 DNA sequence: TGTGCCAGCAGCTTTGCAGGGGCACTAATTAATTCACCCCTCCACTTT. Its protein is CASSFAGALINSPLHF.

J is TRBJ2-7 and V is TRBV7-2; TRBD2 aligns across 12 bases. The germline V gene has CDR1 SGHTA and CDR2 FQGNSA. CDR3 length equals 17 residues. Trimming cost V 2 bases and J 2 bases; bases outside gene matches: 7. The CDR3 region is CASSLTSGGPIPYEQYF. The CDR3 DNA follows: TGTGCCAGCAGCTTAACTAGCGGGGGGCCAATTCCCTACGAGCAGTACTTC.

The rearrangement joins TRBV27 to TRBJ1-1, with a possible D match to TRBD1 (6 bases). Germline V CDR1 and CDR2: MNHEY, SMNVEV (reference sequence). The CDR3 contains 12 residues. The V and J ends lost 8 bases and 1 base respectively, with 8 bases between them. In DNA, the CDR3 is TGTGCCAGCCGGACAGAGAACACTGAAGCTTTCTTT. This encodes CASRTENTEAFF.

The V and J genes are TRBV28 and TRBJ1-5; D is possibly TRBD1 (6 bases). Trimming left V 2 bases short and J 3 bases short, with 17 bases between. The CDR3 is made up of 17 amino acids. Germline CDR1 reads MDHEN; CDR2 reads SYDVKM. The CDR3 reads CASSLGSGARYNQPQHF. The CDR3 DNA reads TGTGCCAGCAGTTTAGGTTCAGGGGCCCGTTACAATCAGCCCCAGCATTTT. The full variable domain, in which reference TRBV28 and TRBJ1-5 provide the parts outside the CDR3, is DVKVTQSSRYLVKRTGEKVFLECVQDMDHENMFWYRQDPGLGLRLIYFSYDVKMKEKGDIPEGYSVSREKKERFSLILESASTNQTSMYLCASSLGSGARYNQPQHFGDGTRLSIL.

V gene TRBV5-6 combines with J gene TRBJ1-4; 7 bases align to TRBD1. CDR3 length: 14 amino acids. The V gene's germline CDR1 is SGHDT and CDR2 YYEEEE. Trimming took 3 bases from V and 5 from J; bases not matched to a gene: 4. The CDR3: CASSWGQLNEKLFF. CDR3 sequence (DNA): TGTGCCAGCAGCTGGGGACAGTTAAATGAAAAACTGTTTTTT.

CDR3 region: CASSSTGLRSPLHF. The CDR3 nucleotides read TGTGCCAGCAGCAGCACAGGGCTTCGTTCACCCCTCCACTTT. The gene calls are TRBV5-5 and TRBJ1-6, with a possible D match to TRBD1 (6 bases). The V end was cut by 4 bases, the J end by 9 bases, with 14 bases between. The CDR3 length is 14 residues. Germline CDR1 is SGHKS and CDR2 is YYEKEE (reference sequence).

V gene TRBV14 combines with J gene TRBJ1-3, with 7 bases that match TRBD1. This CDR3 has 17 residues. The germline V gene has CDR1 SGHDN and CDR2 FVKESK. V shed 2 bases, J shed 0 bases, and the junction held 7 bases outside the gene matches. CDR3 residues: CASSQPGTAISGNTIYF. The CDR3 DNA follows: TGTGCCAGCAGCCAACCCGGGACAGCTATCTCTGGAAACACCATATATTTT.

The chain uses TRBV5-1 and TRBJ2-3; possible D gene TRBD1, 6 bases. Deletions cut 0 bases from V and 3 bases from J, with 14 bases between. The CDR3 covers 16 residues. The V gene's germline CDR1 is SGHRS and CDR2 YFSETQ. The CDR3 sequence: CASSLVPIGGTDTQYF. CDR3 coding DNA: TGCGCCAGCAGCTTGGTGCCCATAGGGGGTACAGATACGCAGTATTTT.

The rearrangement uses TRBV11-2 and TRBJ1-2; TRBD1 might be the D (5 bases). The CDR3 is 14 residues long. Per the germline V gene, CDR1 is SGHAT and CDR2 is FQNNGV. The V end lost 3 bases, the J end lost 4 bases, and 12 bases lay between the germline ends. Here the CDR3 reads CASSFRDSPYGYTF. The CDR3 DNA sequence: TGTGCCAGCAGCTTCCGGGACTCTCCCTATGGCTACACCTTC.

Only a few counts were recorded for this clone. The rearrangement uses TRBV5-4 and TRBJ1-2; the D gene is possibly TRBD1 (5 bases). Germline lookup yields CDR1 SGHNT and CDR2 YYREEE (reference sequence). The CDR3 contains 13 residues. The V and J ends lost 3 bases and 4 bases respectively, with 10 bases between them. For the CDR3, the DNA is TGTGCCAGCAGCTGGGCGGGGACCTATGGCTACACCTTC. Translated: CASSWAGTYGYTF.

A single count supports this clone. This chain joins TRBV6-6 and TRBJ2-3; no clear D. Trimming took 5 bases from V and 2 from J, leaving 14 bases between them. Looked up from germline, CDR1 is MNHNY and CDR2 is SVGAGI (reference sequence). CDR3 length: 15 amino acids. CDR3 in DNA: TGTGCCAGCAGTCCCACGAAGTACAACACAGATACGCAGTATTTT. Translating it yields CASSPTKYNTDTQYF.

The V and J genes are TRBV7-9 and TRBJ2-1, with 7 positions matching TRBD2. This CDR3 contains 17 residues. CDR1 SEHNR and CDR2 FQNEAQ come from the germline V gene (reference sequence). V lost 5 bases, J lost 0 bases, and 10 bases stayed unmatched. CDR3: CASSDKLAPISYNEQFF. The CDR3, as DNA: TGTGCCAGCAGCGATAAACTAGCGCCTATCTCCTACAATGAGCAGTTCTTC.

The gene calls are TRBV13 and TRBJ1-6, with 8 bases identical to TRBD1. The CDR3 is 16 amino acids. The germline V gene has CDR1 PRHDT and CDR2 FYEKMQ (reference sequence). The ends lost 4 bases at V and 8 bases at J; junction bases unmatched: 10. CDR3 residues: CASSSQTDREDSPLHF. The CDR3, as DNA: TGTGCCAGCAGCTCCCAAACGGACAGGGAGGATTCACCCCTCCACTTT. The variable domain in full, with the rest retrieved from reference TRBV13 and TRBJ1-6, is AAGVIQSPRHLIKEKRETATLKCYPIPRHDTVYWYQQGPGQDPQFLISFYEKMQSDKGSIPDRFSAQQFSDYHSELNMSSLELGDSALYFCASSSQTDREDSPLHFGNGTRLTVT.

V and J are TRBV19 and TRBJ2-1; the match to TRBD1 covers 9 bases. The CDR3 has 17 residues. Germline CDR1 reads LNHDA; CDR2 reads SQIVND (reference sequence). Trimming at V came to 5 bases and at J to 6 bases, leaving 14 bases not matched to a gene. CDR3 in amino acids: CASSPFPQTGGSNEQFF. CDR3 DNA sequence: TGTGCCAGTAGTCCTTTCCCACAGACAGGGGGGAGCAATGAGCAGTTCTTC.

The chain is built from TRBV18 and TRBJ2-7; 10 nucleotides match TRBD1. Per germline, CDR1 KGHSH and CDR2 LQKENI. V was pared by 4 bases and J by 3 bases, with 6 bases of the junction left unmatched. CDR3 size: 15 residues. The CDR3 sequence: CASSLGQGKDYEQYF. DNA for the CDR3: TGTGCCAGCTCACTGGGACAGGGGAAGGACTACGAGCAGTACTTC.

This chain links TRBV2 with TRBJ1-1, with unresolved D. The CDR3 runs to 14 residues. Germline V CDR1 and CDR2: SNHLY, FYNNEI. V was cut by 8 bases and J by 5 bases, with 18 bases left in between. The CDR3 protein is CASEDEHSETEAFF. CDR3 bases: TGTGCCAGCGAAGACGAACACTCGGAGACTGAAGCTTTCTTT. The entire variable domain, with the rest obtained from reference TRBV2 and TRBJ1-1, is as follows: EPEVTQTPSHQVTQMGQEVILRCVPISNHLYFYWYRQILGQKVEFLVSFYNNEISEKSEIFDDQFSVERPDGSNFTLKIRSTKLEDSAMYFCASEDEHSETEAFFGQGTRLTVV.

The CDR3 is CGEGEQYF. The CDR3 DNA is TGTGGCGAGGGCGAGCAGTACTTC. The gene calls are TRBV12-5 and TRBJ2-7; D is perhaps TRBD2 (5 bases). The germline V gene encodes CDR1 LGHNT and CDR2 FRNRAP. The CDR3 covers 8 residues.

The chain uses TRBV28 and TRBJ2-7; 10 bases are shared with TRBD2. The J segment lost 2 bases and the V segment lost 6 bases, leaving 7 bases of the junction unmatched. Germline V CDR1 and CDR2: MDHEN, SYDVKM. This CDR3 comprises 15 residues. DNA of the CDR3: TGTGCCAGCAGGGTTAGCGGGGGGCTAACCTACGAGCAGTACTTC. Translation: CASRVSGGLTYEQYF. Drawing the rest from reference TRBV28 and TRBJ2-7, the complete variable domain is DVKVTQSSRYLVKRTGEKVFLECVQDMDHENMFWYRQDPGLGLRLIYFSYDVKMKEKGDIPEGYSVSREKKERFSLILESASTNQTSMYLCASRVSGGLTYEQYFGPGTRLTVT.

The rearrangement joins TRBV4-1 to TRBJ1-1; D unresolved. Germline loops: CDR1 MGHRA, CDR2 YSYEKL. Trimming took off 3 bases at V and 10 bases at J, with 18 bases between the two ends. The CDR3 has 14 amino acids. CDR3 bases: TGCGCCAGCAGCCATTCCTACGCGACAAGTGGAGCTTTCTTT. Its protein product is CASSHSYATSGAFF.

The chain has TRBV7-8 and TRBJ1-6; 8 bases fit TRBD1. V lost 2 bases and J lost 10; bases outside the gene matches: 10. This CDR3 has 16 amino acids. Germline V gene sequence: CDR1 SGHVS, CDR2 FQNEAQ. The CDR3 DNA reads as TGTGCCAGCAGCTTACTGACAGACAGGGGCGGATCACCCCTCCACTTT. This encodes CASSLLTDRGGSPLHF. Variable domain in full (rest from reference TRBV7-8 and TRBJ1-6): GAGVSQSPRYKVAKRGQDVALRCDPISGHVSLFWYQQALGQGPEFLTYFQNEAQLDKSGLPSDRFFAERPEGSVSTLKIQRTQQEDSAVYLCASSLLTDRGGSPLHFGNGTRLTVT.

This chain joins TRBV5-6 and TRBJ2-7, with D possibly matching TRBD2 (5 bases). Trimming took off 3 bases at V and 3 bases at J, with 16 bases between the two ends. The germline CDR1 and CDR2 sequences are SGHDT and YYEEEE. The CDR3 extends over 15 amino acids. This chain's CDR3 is CASSSGPLAGYEQYF. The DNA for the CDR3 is TGTGCCAGCAGCTCCGGACCGCTAGCCGGCTACGAGCAGTACTTC.

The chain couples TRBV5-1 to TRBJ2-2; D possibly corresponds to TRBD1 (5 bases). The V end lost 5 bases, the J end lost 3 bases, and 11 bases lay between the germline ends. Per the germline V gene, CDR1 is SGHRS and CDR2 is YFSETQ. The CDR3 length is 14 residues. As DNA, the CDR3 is TGCGCCAGCAGAACAGGACACGACACCGGGGAGCTGTTTTTT. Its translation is CASRTGHDTGELFF. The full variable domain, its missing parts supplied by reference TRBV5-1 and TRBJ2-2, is KAGVTQTPRYLIKTRGQQVTLSCSPISGHRSVSWYQQTPGQGLQFLFEYFSETQRNKGNFPGRFSGRQFSNSRSEMNVSTLELGDSALYLCASRTGHDTGELFFGEGSRLTVL.

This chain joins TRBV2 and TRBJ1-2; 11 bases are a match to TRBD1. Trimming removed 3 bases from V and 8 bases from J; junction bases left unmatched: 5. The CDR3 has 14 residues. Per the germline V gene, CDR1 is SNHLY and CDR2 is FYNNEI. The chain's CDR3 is CASSEWGQGDGYTF. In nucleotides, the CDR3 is TGTGCCAGCAGTGAGTGGGGACAGGGGGACGGCTACACCTTC.

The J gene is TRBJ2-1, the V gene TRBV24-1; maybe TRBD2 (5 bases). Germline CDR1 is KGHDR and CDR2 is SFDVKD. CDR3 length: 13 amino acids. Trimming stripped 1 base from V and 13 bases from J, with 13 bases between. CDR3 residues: CATSDLGGLSQFF. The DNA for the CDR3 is TGTGCCACCAGTGATTTAGGCGGGCTTAGTCAGTTCTTC.

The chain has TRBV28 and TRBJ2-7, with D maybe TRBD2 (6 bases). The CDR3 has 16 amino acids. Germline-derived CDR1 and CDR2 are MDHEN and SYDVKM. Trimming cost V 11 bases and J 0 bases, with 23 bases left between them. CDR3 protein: CAARGRQGGFSYEQYF. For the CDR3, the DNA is TGTGCCGCACGAGGTCGGCAGGGAGGTTTCTCCTACGAGCAGTACTTC.

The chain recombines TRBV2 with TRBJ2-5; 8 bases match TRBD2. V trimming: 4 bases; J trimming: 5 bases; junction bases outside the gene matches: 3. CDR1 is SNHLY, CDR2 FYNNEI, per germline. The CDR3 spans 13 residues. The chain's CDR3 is CASSAPGGETQYF. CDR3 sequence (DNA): TGTGCCAGCAGTGCGCCGGGAGGGGAGACCCAGTACTTC.